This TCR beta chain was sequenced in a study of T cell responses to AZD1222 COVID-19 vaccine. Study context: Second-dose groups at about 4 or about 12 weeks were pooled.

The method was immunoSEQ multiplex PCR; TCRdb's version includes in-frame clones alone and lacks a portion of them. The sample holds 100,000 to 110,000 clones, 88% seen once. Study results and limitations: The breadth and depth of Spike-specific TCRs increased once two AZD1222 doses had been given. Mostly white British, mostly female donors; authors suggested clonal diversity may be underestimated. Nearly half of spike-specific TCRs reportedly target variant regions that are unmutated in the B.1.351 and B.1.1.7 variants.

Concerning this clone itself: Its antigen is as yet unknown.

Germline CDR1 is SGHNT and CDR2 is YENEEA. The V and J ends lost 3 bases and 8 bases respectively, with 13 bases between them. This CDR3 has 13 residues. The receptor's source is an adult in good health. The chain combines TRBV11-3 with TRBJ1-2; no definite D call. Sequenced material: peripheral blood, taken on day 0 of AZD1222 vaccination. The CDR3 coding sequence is TGTGCCAGCAGCTTTACTCAAATCAGGGGCTACACCTTC. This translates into CASSFTQIRGYTF.